This TCR beta chain is drawn from a study of T cell responses to AZD1222 COVID-19 vaccine. As for the study in general: Pooled together were second doses at about 4 or about 12 weeks.

Some clones are missing from TCRdb's copy, which holds only in-frame ones; the method was immunoSEQ multiplex PCR. The data contain about 55,000 clones, around 89% of them singletons. The sample holds a few counts of this clone. The antigen is unknown. This CDR3 is built from 16 residues. Study-level points and caveats: The CD4 TCRs associated with vaccination extended across spike and predominated at 160-218 and 743-854. Reports say nearly half of spike-specific TCRs go after unmutated variant regions.

The clonotype comes from an adult in good health. Sequencing was performed on peripheral blood, taken on day 0 of AZD1222 vaccination. The gene calls are TRBV21-1 and TRBJ2-1; the table's D call, TRBD2, was not checked against the DNA. TRBV21-1 is noted as a pseudogene. CDR3 protein: CASSPGVSGTGDEQFF. The CDR3 nucleotides read TGTGCCAGCAGCCCCGGGGTGAGCGGGACCGGCGATGAGCAGTTCTTC.